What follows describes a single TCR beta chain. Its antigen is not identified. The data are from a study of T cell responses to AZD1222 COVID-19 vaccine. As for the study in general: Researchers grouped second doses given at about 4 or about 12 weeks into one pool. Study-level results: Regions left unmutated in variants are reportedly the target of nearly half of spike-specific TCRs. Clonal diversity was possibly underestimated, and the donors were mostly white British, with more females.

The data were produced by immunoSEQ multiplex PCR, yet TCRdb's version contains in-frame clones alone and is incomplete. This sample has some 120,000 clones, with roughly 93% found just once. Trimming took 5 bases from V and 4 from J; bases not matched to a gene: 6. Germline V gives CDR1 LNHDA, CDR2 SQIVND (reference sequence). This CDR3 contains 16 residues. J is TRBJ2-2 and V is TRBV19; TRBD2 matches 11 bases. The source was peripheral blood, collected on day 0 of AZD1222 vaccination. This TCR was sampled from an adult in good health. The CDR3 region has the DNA TGTGCCAGTAGTGTTAGCGGGAGGGCCGTCACCGGGGAGCTGTTTTTT. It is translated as CASSVSGRAVTGELFF.